These 8 T cell receptor beta chains were sequenced from one sample in a study of T-cell memory formation after mild COVID-19. TCRdb passed the 5' RACE reads through MiXCR, listing each CDR3 protein once. Among roughly 350,000 distinct CDR3 sequences listed, roughly 21% were seen once. Sequencing was performed on PBMCs or a T cell subset sorted from them (not recorded which). The receptors originated from an adult woman who had mild COVID-19 (a few samples of this study predate the infection). Cell type and time point are not known.

The chain is built from TRBV29-1 and TRBJ2-7; D perhaps matches TRBD2 (5 bases). Germline V lookup: CDR1 SQVTM, CDR2 ANQGSEA. There are 13 residues in the CDR3. The V gene lost 6 bases and the J gene lost 0 bases, with 12 bases spanning the gap. In DNA form, the CDR3 reads TGCAGCGTAGGACTTTCGAGCTCCTACGAGCAGTACTTC. This translates into CSVGLSSSYEQYF.

The chain is built from TRBV6-1 and TRBJ2-5; TRBD1 might be the D (5 bases). Germline V CDR1 and CDR2: MNHNS, SASEGT. The CDR3 consists of 15 residues. Trimming pared 2 bases from V and 3 bases from J, leaving 13 bases between. The CDR3 here is CASSEPREVEETQYF. CDR3 nucleotides: TGTGCCAGCAGTGAACCCAGGGAAGTCGAAGAGACCCAGTACTTC.

This clonotype was seen more than once but under ten times. This chain links TRBV6-1 with TRBJ2-2; D uncertain. V lost 8 bases, J lost 3 bases, and 10 bases lay in between. Germline V gene sequence: CDR1 MNHNS, CDR2 SASEGT. This CDR3 contains 13 residues. The CDR3 here is CASGKVYTGELFF. As DNA, the CDR3 is TGTGCCAGCGGGAAGGTCTACACCGGGGAGCTGTTTTTT.

CDR3 protein: CASSFAPGQGPNEQFF. In DNA form, the CDR3 reads TGTGCCAGCAGCTTTGCCCCGGGACAGGGCCCCAATGAGCAGTTCTTC. This sequence joins TRBV7-6 and TRBJ2-1; TRBD1 matches at 9 bases. V gave up 3 bases and J gave up 6 bases; unmatched junction bases: 9. Per germline, CDR1 SGHVS and CDR2 FNYEAQ. The CDR3 loop spans 16 amino acids.

V gene TRBV18 combines with J gene TRBJ2-1; D remains unclear. Germline loops: CDR1 KGHSH, CDR2 LQKENI. The V and J ends lost 3 bases and 6 bases respectively, with 9 bases between them. CDR3 length equals 13 residues. As DNA, the CDR3 is TGTGCCAGCTCACCTCGCGGCAGCAATGAGCAGTTCTTC. It translates to CASSPRGSNEQFF.

The gene calls are TRBV7-8 and TRBJ1-1; 7 bases are shared with TRBD1. CDR1 is SGHVS and CDR2 is FQNEAQ in the germline V gene. V gave up 1 base and J gave up 8 bases; unmatched junction bases: 4. The CDR3 covers 13 residues. CDR3 amino acids: CASSLGPDREAFF. CDR3 coding DNA: TGTGCCAGCAGCTTAGGACCGGACAGGGAAGCTTTCTTT.

The V gene is TRBV6-1, the J gene TRBJ1-2; the D is unclear. CDR3 size: 14 residues. Germline V CDR1 and CDR2: MNHNS, SASEGT. Trimming cost V 7 bases and J 8 bases, with 20 bases left between them. The CDR3 region is CASTRPGSTKGYTF. CDR3 sequence (DNA): TGTGCCAGCACCAGGCCGGGCAGTACGAAGGGCTACACCTTC.

There are a few counts of this clonotype. The chain employs TRBV24-1 and TRBJ1-2; D gene uncertain. Trimming left V 3 bases short and J 2 bases short, with 12 bases between. From germline, CDR1 is KGHDR and CDR2 SFDVKD. The CDR3 is 15 residues long. CDR3 protein: CATSDRSGTNYGYTF. DNA of the CDR3: TGTGCCACCAGTGATCGCTCGGGCACGAACTATGGCTACACCTTC.